This passage covers 8 T cell receptor beta chains from one sample sequenced in a study of blood T cell repertoires in COVID-19. Profiling relied on immunoSEQ multiplex PCR, and the TCRdb table lists in-frame clones only, not all of them. Here the sample spans tens of thousands of clones, roughly 86% being singletons. Sequencing input: peripheral blood. The receptors shown here come from a man aged 50 to 59 with active COVID-19.

V usage is TRBV16 and J usage is TRBJ2-7; no clear D. CDR3 length: 14 amino acids. The V and J ends lost 4 bases and 4 bases respectively, with 14 bases between them. CDR1 and CDR2 (germline): KGHSY, FQNENV. Written as DNA, the CDR3 is TGTGCCAGCAGCCCCAGGTCCGGCCCATACGAGCAGTACGTC. Encoded protein: CASSPRSGPYEQYV.

This chain links TRBV19 with TRBJ2-3, with D perhaps matching TRBD2 (5 bases). Germline CDR1 and CDR2: LNHDA and SQIVND (reference sequence). V gave up 6 bases and J gave up 6 bases, with 19 bases separating them. The CDR3 spans 15 residues. The CDR3 protein is CASRTMAGDVDTQYF. CDR3 sequence (DNA): TGTGCCAGTAGGACTATGGCGGGCGATGTTGATACGCAGTATTTT.

The V gene is TRBV5-1, the J gene TRBJ2-3; 9 nucleotides line up with TRBD2. J gave up 4 bases and V 4 bases, and 10 bases lay outside the gene matches. The CDR3 is made up of 16 amino acids. The germline gives CDR1 SGHRS, CDR2 YFSETQ. The CDR3: CASSPGSGGTADTQYF. The CDR3 coding sequence is TGCGCCAGCAGCCCCGGAAGCGGGGGGACAGCAGATACGCAGTATTTT.

The chain is built from TRBV19 and TRBJ2-1; 13 nucleotides line up with TRBD2. The CDR3 runs 16 residues. Looked up from germline, CDR1 is LNHDA and CDR2 is SQIVND (reference sequence). V was clipped by 2 bases and J by 9 bases; unmatched bases: 7. This chain's CDR3 is CASSITSGRARVEQFF. DNA for the CDR3: TGTGCCAGTAGTATAACTAGCGGGAGGGCTAGGGTTGAGCAGTTCTTC.

V and J are TRBV5-5 and TRBJ2-1; TRBD2 is a possible D gene (5 bases). The germline V and J ends were trimmed by 0 bases and 5 bases, with 9 bases remaining between them. Germline CDR1 reads SGHKS; CDR2 reads YYEKEE (reference sequence). The CDR3 totals 14 residues. CDR3 sequence (DNA): TGTGCCAGCAGCTTGGAATCCGGGAACAATGAGCAGTTCTTC. This translates into CASSLESGNNEQFF.

The CDR3 DNA follows: TGTGCTAGTGGTTCACAATACAGGGGGCTAAAACTAGCGGGAGGGTACAATGAGCAGTTCTTC. Encoded protein: CASGSQYRGLKLAGGYNEQFF. J is TRBJ2-1 and V is TRBV12-5; 13 nucleotides match TRBD2. Germline V CDR1 and CDR2: LGHNT, FRNRAP. V lost 4 bases and J lost 4; bases outside the gene matches: 19. This CDR3 has 21 residues.

The V and J genes are TRBV7-9 and TRBJ2-5; the D gene is possibly TRBD2 (6 bases). Germline assignment: CDR1 SEHNR and CDR2 FQNEAQ (reference sequence). Trimming shortened V by 5 bases and J by 2 bases, and 18 bases separated the two germline ends. The CDR3 is 16 amino acids. In DNA, the CDR3 is TGTGCCAGCAGCCATCATCCGGGAGCCGGGCAAGAGACCCAGTACTTC. It specifies CASSHHPGAGQETQYF.

The sample holds a few counts of this clone. The chain uses TRBV2 and TRBJ1-2; 7 bases are shared with TRBD1. J lost 10 bases, V lost 3 bases, and 8 bases had no gene match. The CDR3 sequence is 13 residues long. Germline V gene lookup returns CDR1 SNHLY and CDR2 FYNNEI. The CDR3 DNA follows: TGTGCCAGCAGTGAGTGGGACAGCGATCTCTACACCTTC. This codes for CASSEWDSDLYTF. The full variable domain, in which reference TRBV2 and TRBJ1-2 provide the parts outside the CDR3, is EPEVTQTPSHQVTQMGQEVILRCVPISNHLYFYWYRQILGQKVEFLVSFYNNEISEKSEIFDDQFSVERPDGSNFTLKIRSTKLEDSAMYFCASSEWDSDLYTFGSGTRLTVV.